These T cell receptor beta chains were read from a single sample in a study of T cell repertoires in cytomegalovirus infection. From the reads, TCRdb called clonotypes with MiXCR, one entry per CDR3 protein. The sample consists of about 460,000 distinct CDR3 sequences, around 10% of them appearing once. The specimen was PBMCs. The origin of the receptors is a human donor in good health (CMV status not recorded). Some clones in this sample may be carry-over from other donors' samples. CDR3s include the opening cysteine and the closing phenylalanine or tryptophan. A D gene is named only where the DNA matches it firmly. Size values are once, few and many counts, or a class for expanded clones, and some rows have none.

cdr3_aa cdr3_nt j_call clone_size d_call v_call
CASSKDRGSTIPQHF TGTGCCAGCAGTAAGGACAGGGGTTCCACGATTCCCCAGCATTTT TRBJ1-5 many TRBD1 TRBV6-1
CASTRGDTGELFF TGCGCCTCTACGCGGGGAGACACCGGGGAGCTGTTTTTT TRBJ2-2 few NA TRBV5-1
CSVVTPGQGARNTEAFF TGCAGCGTCGTAACACCGGGACAGGGGGCGCGGAACACTGAAGCTTTCTTT TRBJ1-1 few TRBD1 TRBV29-1
CASSSSTGTPTTNEKLFF TGTGCCAGCAGTTCCTCGACAGGCACCCCGACAACTAATGAAAAACTGTTTTTT TRBJ1-4 many NA TRBV6-8
CATSRDGRGEQYF TGTGCCACCAGCAGAGATGGGCGAGGGGAGCAGTACTTC TRBJ2-7 NA NA TRBV15
CASSRTGVDYGYTF TGTGCCAGCAGCCGGACAGGGGTTGACTATGGCTACACCTTC TRBJ1-2 NA TRBD1 TRBV5-4
CASSSPRGGINTEAFF TGCGCCAGCAGCTCCCCGCGGGGAGGGATCAACACTGAAGCTTTCTTT TRBJ1-1 many NA TRBV5-1
CASSQDKRGGPRAQFF TGTGCCAGCAGCCAAGATAAACGGGGGGGCCCTAGGGCGCAGTTCTTC TRBJ2-1 few TRBD2 TRBV3-1
CASSLGQVETIQYF TGTGCCAGCAGCTTAGGACAGGTTGAGACCATTCAGTACTTC TRBJ2-4 many NA TRBV7-9
CSAREGLAGVPGELFF TGCAGTGCTAGAGAGGGCCTAGCGGGAGTCCCCGGGGAGCTGTTTTTT TRBJ2-2 NA TRBD2 TRBV20-1
CASSLFKGVANQPQHF TGTGCCAGCAGCTTATTCAAGGGGGTCGCTAATCAGCCCCAGCATTTT TRBJ1-5 many NA TRBV5-8
CASSVGRNQRLAKNIQYF TGTGCCAGCAGCGTAGGTAGGAATCAGCGGCTAGCCAAAAACATTCAGTACTTC TRBJ2-4 NA NA TRBV9
CASSWASNQPQHF TGTGCCAGCAGTTGGGCCAGCAATCAGCCCCAGCATTTT TRBJ1-5 few NA TRBV28
CASGKGVGELFF TGTGCCAGCGGCAAAGGGGTCGGGGAGCTGTTTTTT TRBJ2-2 many NA TRBV7-2
CASSPQTGTGGYYEQYF TGTGCCAGCAGCCCCCAGACCGGGACAGGGGGGTACTACGAGCAGTACTTC TRBJ2-7 many TRBD1 TRBV7-8
CAISVVGETQYF TGTGCCATCAGTGTTGTCGGAGAGACCCAGTACTTC TRBJ2-5 few NA TRBV10-3
CASSLEPGVAYEQYF TGTGCCAGCAGCTTAGAACCAGGCGTGGCATACGAGCAGTACTTC TRBJ2-7 many NA TRBV7-6
CASSRLAIAKNIQYF TGTGCCAGCAGCCGCCTGGCGATAGCCAAAAACATTCAGTACTTC TRBJ2-4 NA NA TRBV6-5
CSAAGDREQFF TGCAGTGCTGCAGGCGATCGGGAGCAGTTCTTC TRBJ2-1 NA NA TRBV20-1
CASSGGTGNEKLFF TGTGCCAGCAGTGGAGGGACAGGGAATGAAAAACTGTTTTTT TRBJ1-4 few TRBD1 TRBV2
CASSPSGMRNEQFF TGTGCCAGCAGCCCTAGCGGGATGAGGAATGAGCAGTTCTTC TRBJ2-1 many TRBD2 TRBV11-3
CASNWPAGSYNEQFF TGTGCCAGCAACTGGCCCGCGGGCTCCTACAATGAGCAGTTCTTC TRBJ2-1 many NA TRBV28
CSATGQSNQPQHF TGCAGTGCGACCGGACAGTCCAATCAGCCCCAGCATTTT TRBJ1-5 NA NA TRBV20-1
CASSTQGNEQFF TGCGCCAGCAGCACGCAAGGGAATGAGCAGTTCTTC TRBJ2-1 many NA TRBV5-1